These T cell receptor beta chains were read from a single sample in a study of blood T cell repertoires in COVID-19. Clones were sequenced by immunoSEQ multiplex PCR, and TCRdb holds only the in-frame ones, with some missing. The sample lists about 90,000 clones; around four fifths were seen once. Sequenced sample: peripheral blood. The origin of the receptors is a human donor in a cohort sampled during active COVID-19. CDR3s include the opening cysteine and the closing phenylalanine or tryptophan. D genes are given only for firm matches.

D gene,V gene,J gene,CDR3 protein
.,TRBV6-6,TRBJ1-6,CASSLLKGENSPLHF
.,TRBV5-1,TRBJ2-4,CASSLEGTTNIQYF
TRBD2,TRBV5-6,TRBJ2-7,CASSLERGYTYEQYF
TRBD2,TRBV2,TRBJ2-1,CASKQSGGSGEQFF
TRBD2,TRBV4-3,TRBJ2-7,CASSPSGGGAYEQYF
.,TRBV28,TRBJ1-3,CASSLFSRGSRGNTIYF
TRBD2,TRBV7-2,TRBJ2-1,CASSPRIAGRYNEQFF
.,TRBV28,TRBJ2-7,CASRLGGDRWAYEQYF
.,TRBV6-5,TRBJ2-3,CASSDSFLAQYF
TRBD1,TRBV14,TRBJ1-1,CASSLDRGNTEAFF
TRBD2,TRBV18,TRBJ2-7,CASSPSGNSYEQYF
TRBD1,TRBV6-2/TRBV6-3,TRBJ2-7,CASSLQAGTGAYEQYF
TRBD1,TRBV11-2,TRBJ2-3,CASSQGALGSDTQYF
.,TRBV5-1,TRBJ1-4,CASSPRSGFGEKLFF
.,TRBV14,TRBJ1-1,CASSPSTGMNTEAFF
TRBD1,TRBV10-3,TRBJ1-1,CAISEGQGNTEAFF
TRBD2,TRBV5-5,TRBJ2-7,CASSFLAGVSYEQYF
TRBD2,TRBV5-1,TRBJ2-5,CASSRGLRETQYF
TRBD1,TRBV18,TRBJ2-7,CASSPGRTGRTYEQYF
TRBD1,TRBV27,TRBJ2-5,CASSSLTGTYVQETQYF
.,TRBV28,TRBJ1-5,CASSHHHPQHF
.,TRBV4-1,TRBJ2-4,CASSQGRGSLAKNIQYF
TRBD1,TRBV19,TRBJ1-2,CASTLTGEPGYTF
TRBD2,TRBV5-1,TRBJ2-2,CASSLPSGASTGELFF
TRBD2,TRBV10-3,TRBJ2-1,CAISENPGGWEQFF
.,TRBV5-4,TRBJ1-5,CAYNRGDGIYSNQPQHF
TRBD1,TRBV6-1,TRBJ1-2,CASRGDRGGYTF
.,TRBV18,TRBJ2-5,CASSPGGFQETQYF
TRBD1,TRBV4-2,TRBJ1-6,CASSLAGTGDSPLHF
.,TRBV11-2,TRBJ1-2,CASSLRVGPGYTF
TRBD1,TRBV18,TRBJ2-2,CASSSTGGTGELFF
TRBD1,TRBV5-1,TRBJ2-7,CASSLKRDRGREQYF
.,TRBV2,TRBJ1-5,CASSEGQVQPQHF
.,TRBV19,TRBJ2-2,CASSATSRANTGELFF
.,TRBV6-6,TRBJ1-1,CASSDSGTPNPEAFF
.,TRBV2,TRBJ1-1,CASSDSGDTEAFF
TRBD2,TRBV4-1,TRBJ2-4,CASSQDKGGGVGKNIQYF
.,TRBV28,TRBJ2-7,CASSSQGWYEQYF
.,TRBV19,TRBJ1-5,CATRGRRTNQPQHF
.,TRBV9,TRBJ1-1,CASSVATQGGNTEAFF
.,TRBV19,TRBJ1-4,CASTLGGANEKLFF
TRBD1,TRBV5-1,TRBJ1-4,CASSVLQGAREKLFF
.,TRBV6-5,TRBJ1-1,CASSYSRGYTEAFF
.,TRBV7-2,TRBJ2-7,CASSLARTYEQYF
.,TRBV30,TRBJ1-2,CAWSQGLLGNYGYTF